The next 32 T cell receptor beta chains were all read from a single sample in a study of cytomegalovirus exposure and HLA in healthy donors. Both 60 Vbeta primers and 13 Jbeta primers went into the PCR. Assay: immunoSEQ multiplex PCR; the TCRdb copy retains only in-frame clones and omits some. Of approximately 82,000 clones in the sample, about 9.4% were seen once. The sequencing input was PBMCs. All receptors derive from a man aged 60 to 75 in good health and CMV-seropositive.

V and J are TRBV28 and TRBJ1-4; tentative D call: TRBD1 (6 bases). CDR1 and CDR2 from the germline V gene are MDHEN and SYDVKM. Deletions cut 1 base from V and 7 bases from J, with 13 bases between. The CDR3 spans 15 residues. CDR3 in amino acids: CASSLYTGRSEKLFF. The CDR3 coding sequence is TGTGCCAGCAGTTTATATACAGGGCGTAGTGAAAAACTGTTTTTT.

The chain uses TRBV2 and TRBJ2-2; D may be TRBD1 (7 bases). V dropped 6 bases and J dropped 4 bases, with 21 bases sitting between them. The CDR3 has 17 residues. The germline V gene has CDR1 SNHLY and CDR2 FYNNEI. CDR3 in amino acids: CASRESPPGGFTGELFF. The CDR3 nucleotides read TGTGCCAGCAGAGAAAGCCCGCCAGGGGGGTTCACCGGGGAGCTGTTTTTT.

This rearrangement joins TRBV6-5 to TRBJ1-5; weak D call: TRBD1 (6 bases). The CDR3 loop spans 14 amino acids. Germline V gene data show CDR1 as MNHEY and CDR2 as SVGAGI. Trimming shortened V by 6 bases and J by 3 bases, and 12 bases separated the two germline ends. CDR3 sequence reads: CASRPGQFNQPQHF. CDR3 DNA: TGTGCCAGCAGACCCGGACAGTTCAATCAGCCCCAGCATTTT.

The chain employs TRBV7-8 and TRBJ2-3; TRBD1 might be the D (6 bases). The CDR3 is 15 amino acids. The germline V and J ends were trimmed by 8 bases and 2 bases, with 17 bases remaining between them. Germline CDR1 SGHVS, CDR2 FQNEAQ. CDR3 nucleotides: TGTGCCAGCTCTTACTCGGGACAACACACAGATACGCAGTATTTT. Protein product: CASSYSGQHTDTQYF.

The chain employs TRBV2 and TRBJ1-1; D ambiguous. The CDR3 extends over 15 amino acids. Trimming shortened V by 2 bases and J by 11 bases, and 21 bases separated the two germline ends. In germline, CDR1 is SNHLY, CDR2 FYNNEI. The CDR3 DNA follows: TGTGCCAGCAGTGAAACCCGAGGGCAGGCGGTCGAGGCTTTCTTT. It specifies CASSETRGQAVEAFF.

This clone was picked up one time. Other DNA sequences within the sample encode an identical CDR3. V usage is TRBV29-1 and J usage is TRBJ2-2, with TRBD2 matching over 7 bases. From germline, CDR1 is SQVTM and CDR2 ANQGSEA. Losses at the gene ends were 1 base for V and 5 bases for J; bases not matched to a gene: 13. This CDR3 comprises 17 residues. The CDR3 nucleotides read TGCAGCGTTGAAGGCGGGTCTAGCGGACTACAAACCGGGGAGCTGTTTTTT. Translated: CSVEGGSSGLQTGELFF.

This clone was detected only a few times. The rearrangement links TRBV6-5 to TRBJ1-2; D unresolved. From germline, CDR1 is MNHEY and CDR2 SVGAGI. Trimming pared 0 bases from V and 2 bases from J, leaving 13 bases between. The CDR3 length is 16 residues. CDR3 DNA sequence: TGTGCCAGCAGTTACTCGAAGCAGCGCACAAACTATGGCTACACCTTC. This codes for CASSYSKQRTNYGYTF.

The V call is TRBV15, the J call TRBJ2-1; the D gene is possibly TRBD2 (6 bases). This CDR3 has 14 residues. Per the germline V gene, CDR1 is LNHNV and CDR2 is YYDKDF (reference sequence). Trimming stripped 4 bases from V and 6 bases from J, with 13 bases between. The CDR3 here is CATSIGGTGNEQFF. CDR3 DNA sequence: TGTGCCACCAGCATTGGGGGGACGGGCAATGAGCAGTTCTTC.

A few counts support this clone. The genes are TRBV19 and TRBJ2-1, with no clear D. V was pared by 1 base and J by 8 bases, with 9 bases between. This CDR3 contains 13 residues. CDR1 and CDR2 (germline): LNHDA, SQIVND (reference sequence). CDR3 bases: TGTGCCAGTAGTATAGGTCCCCGAGATGAGCAGTTCTTC. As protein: CASSIGPRDEQFF.

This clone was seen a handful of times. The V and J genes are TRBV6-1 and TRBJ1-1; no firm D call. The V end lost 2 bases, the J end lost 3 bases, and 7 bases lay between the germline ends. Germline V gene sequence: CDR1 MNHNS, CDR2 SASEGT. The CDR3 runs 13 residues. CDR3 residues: CASSEYRDTEAFF. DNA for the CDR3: TGTGCCAGCAGTGAATACAGAGACACTGAAGCTTTCTTT.

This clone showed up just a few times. CDR3 DNA sequence: TGCGCCCGCCTTGTAAGGCTAGCGGGGTACAATGAGCAGTTCTTC. Protein: CARLVRLAGYNEQFF. V and J are TRBV5-1 and TRBJ2-1, with 9 nucleotides matching TRBD2. This CDR3 contains 15 residues. The germline gives CDR1 SGHRS, CDR2 YFSETQ. Losses at the gene ends were 10 bases for V and 4 bases for J; bases not matched to a gene: 12.

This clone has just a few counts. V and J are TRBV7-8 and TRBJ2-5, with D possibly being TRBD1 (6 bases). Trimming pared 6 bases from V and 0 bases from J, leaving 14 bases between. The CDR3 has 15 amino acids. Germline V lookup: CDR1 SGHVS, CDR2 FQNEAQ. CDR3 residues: CASSSRGGYQETQYF. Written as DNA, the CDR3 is TGTGCCAGCAGTTCCAGGGGCGGGTACCAAGAGACCCAGTACTTC.

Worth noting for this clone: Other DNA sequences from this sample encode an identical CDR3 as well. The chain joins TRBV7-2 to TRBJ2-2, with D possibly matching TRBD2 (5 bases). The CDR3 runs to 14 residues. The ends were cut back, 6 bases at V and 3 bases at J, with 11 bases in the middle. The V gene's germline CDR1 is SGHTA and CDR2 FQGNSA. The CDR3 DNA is TGTGCCAGCAGTCTCGGGATTTACACCGGGGAGCTGTTTTTT. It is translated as CASSLGIYTGELFF. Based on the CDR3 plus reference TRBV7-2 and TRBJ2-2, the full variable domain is GAGVSQSPSNKVTEKGKDVELRCDPISGHTALYWYRQSLGQGLEFLIYFQGNSAPDKSGLPSDRFSAERTGGSVSTLTIQRTQQEDSAVYLCASSLGIYTGELFFGEGSRLTVL.

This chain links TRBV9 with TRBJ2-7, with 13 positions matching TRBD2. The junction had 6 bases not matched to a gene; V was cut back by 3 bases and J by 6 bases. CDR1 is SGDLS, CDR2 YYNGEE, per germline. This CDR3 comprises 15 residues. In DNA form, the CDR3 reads TGTGCCAGCAGCGCCCAAGGACTAGCGGGAGCCGAGCAGTACTTC. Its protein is CASSAQGLAGAEQYF. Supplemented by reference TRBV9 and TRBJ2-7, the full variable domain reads DSGVTQTPKHLITATGQRVTLRCSPRSGDLSVYWYQQSLDQGLQFLIQYYNGEERAKGNILERFSAQQFPDLHSELNLSSLELGDSALYFCASSAQGLAGAEQYFGPGTRLTVT.

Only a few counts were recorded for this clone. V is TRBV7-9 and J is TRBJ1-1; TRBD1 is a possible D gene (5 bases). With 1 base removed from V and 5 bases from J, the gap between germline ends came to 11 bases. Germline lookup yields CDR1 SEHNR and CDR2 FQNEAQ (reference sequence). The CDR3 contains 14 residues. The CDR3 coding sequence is TGTGCCAGCAGCTTAGAACTGGGGGGGACTGAAGCTTTCTTT. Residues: CASSLELGGTEAFF.

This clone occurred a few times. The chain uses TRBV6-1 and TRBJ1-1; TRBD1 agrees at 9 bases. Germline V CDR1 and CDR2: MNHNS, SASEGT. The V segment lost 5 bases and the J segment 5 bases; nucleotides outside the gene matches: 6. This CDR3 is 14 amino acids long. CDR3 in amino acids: CASSSRDRVTEAFF. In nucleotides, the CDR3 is TGTGCCAGCAGTTCCCGGGACAGGGTGACTGAAGCTTTCTTT.

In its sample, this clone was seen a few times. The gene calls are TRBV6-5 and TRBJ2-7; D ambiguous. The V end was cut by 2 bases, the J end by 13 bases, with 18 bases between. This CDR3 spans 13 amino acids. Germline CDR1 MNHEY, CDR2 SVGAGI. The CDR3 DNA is TGTGCCAGCAGTTACCTAAACAGCCCCATTCTTTACGTC. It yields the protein CASSYLNSPILYV.

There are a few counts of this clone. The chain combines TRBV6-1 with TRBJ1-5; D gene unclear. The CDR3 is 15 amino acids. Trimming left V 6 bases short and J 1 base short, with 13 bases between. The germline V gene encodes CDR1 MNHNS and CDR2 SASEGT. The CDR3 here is CASRLPGSSNQPQHF. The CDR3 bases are TGTGCCAGCAGGTTACCGGGGTCCAGCAATCAGCCCCAGCATTTT.

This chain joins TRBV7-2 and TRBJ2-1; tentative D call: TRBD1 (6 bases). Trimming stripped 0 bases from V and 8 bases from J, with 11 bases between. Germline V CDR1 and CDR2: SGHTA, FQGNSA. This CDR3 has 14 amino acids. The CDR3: CASSLAQGLDEQFF. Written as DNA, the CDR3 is TGTGCCAGCAGCTTAGCGCAGGGGTTGGATGAGCAGTTCTTC.

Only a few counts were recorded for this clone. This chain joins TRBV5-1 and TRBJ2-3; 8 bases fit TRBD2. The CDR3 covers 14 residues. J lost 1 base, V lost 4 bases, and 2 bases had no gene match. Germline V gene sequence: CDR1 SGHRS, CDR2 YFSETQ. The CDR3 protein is CASSVTSGTDTQYF. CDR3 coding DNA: TGCGCCAGCAGCGTGACTAGCGGCACAGATACGCAGTATTTT.

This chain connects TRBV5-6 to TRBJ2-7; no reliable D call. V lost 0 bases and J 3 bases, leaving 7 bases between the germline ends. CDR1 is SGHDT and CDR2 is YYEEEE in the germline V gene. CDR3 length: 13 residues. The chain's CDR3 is CASSLGLYYEQYV. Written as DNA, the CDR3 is TGTGCCAGCAGCTTGGGGCTGTACTACGAGCAGTACGTC.

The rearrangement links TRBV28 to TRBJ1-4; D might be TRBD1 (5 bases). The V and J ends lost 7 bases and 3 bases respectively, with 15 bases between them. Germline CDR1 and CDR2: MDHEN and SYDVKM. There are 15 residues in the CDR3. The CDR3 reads CASISRDSSNEKLFF. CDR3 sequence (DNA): TGTGCCAGCATCTCAAGAGACAGCTCTAATGAAAAACTGTTTTTT.

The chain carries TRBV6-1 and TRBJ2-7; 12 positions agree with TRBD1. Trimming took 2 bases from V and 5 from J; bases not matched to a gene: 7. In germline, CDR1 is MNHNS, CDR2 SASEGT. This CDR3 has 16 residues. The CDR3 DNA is TGTGCCAGCAGTGAACTTCAGGGACAGGGGGCTGACGAGCAGTACGTC. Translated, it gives CASSELQGQGADEQYV.

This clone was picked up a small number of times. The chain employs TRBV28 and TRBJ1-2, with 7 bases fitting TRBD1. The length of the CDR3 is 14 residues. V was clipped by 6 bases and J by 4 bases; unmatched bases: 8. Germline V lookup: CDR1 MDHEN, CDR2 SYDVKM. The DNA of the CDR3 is TGTGCCAGCAGGGCCACAGGGGCGGGCTATGGCTACACCTTC. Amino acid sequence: CASRATGAGYGYTF.

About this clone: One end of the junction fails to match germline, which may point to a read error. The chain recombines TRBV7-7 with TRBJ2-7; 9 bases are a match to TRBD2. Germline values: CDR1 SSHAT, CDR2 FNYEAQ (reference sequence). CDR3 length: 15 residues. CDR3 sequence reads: CASSLAAGGAYEQYF. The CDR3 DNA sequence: TGTGCTAGCAGCTTAGCAGCGGGAGGCGCCTACGAGCAGTACTTC.

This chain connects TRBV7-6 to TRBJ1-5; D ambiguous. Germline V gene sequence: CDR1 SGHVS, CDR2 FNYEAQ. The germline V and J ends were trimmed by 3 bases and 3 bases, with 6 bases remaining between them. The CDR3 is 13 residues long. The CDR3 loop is CASSLTPNQPQHF. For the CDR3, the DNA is TGTGCCAGCAGCTTGACTCCCAATCAGCCCCAGCATTTT.

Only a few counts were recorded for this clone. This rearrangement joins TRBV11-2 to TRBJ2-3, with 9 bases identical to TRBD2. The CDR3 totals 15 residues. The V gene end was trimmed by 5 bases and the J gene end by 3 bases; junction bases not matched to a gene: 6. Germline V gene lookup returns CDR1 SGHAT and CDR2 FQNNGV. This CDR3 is CASSLFSGGTDTQYF. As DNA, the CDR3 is TGTGCCAGCAGCCTTTTTAGCGGGGGAACAGATACGCAGTATTTT. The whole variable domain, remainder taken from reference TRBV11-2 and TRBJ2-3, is EAGVAQSPRYKIIEKRQSVAFWCNPISGHATLYWYQQILGQGPKLLIQFQNNGVVDDSQLPKDRFSAERLKGVDSTLKIQPAKLEDSAVYLCASSLFSGGTDTQYFGPGTRLTVL.

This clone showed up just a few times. In nucleotides, the CDR3 is TGTGCCAGCAGCTTAAAAGGGACATTCGCAACTAATGAAAAACTGTTTTTT. It codes for CASSLKGTFATNEKLFF. The V and J genes are TRBV13 and TRBJ1-4, with TRBD1 as a possible D gene (6 bases). In germline, CDR1 is PRHDT, CDR2 FYEKMQ (reference sequence). V was clipped by 2 bases and J by 0 bases, with 13 bases between them. CDR3 size: 17 residues. Full variable domain (outside the CDR3, taken from reference TRBV13 and TRBJ1-4): AAGVIQSPRHLIKEKRETATLKCYPIPRHDTVYWYQQGPGQDPQFLISFYEKMQSDKGSIPDRFSAQQFSDYHSELNMSSLELGDSALYFCASSLKGTFATNEKLFFGSGTQLSVL.

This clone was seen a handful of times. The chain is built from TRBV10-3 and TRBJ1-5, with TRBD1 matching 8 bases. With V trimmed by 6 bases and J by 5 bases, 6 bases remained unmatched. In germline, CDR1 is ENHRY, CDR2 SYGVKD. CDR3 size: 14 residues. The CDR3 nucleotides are TGTGCCATCAGAGAAACAGGGGGGGATCAGCCCCAGCATTTT. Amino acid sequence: CAIRETGGDQPQHF.

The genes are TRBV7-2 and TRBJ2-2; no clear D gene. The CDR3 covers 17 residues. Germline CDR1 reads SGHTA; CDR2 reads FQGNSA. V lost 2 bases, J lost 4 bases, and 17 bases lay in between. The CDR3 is CASSLQNVKSPTGELFF. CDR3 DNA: TGTGCCAGCAGCTTACAGAATGTTAAGTCCCCCACCGGGGAGCTGTTTTTT.

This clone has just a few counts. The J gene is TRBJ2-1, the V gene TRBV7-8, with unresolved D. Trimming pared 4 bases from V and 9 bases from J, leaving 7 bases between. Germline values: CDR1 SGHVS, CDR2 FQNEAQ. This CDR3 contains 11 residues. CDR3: CASSSVFEQFF. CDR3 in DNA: TGTGCCAGCAGCTCGGTTTTTGAGCAGTTCTTC.

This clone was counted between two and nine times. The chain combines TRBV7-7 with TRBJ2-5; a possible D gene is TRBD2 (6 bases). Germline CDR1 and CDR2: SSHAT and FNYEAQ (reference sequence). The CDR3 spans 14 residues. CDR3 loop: CAGTSGTFQETQYF. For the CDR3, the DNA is TGTGCTGGCACCTCCGGGACTTTCCAAGAGACCCAGTACTTC.